Presented here are 15 T cell receptor beta chains from one specimen sequenced in a study of cytomegalovirus exposure and HLA in healthy donors. The PCR used 60 Vbeta and 13 Jbeta primers. The repertoire was sequenced with immunoSEQ multiplex PCR; TCRdb's copy has only in-frame clones and lacks some. The profile shows some 190,000 clones, 81% of them singletons. Material: PBMCs. Source of these receptors: a middle-aged man in good health and CMV-seropositive.

The chain links TRBV5-6 to TRBJ2-7; TRBD1 matches at 8 bases. The germline gives CDR1 SGHDT, CDR2 YYEEEE. Trimming cost V 4 bases and J 4 bases; bases outside gene matches: 7. The length of the CDR3 is 14 residues. In DNA, the CDR3 is TGTGCCAGCAGCCCCGGACAGGGTCCTTACGAGCAGTACTTC. This encodes CASSPGQGPYEQYF.

The chain recombines TRBV7-8 with TRBJ2-7; D call uncertain. CDR3 size: 14 residues. The V gene's germline CDR1 is SGHVS and CDR2 FQNEAQ. Trimming removed 1 base at V and 0 bases at J, with 7 bases between. CDR3 bases: TGTGCCAGCAGCTTAGAACAGAGCTCCTACGAGCAGTACTTC. Translated, it gives CASSLEQSSYEQYF.

The J gene is TRBJ1-2, the V gene TRBV29-1; D possibly corresponds to TRBD1 (5 bases). The CDR3 consists of 15 residues. With 4 bases removed from V and 5 bases from J, the gap between germline ends came to 20 bases. The V gene's germline CDR1 is SQVTM and CDR2 ANQGSEA. The CDR3 region is CSVVSGGREVYGYTF. DNA of the CDR3: TGCAGCGTTGTTAGCGGTGGCAGGGAGGTTTATGGCTACACCTTC. Based on the CDR3 plus reference TRBV29-1 and TRBJ1-2, the full variable domain is SAVISQKPSRDICQRGTSLTIQCQVDSQVTMMFWYRQQPGQSLTLIATANQGSEATYESGFVIDKFPISRPNLTFSTLTVSNMSPEDSSIYLCSVVSGGREVYGYTFGSGTRLTVV.

The genes are TRBV5-4 and TRBJ2-1, with D perhaps TRBD2 (6 bases). V was clipped by 4 bases and J by 0 bases, with 11 bases between them. The CDR3 contains 15 residues. CDR1 is SGHNT and CDR2 is YYREEE in the germline V gene (reference sequence). The CDR3 loop is CASSPGLSSYNEQFF. CDR3 DNA: TGTGCCAGCAGCCCCGGACTATCCTCCTACAATGAGCAGTTCTTC. Full variable domain (outside the CDR3, taken from reference TRBV5-4 and TRBJ2-1): ETGVTQSPTHLIKTRGQQVTLRCSSQSGHNTVSWYQQALGQGPQFIFQYYREEENGRGNFPPRFSGLQFPNYSSELNVNALELDDSALYLCASSPGLSSYNEQFFGPGTRLTVL.

CDR3 loop: CASSSGGPYEQYF. CDR3 coding DNA: TGTGCCAGCAGTTCAGGGGGCCCCTACGAGCAGTACTTC. The rearrangement joins TRBV6-6 to TRBJ2-7; TRBD1 matches at 8 bases. CDR3 length equals 13 residues. Unmatched junction bases numbered 1, after V lost 4 bases and J lost 2 bases. Germline-derived CDR1 and CDR2 are MNHNY and SVGAGI (reference sequence).

This clone was seen once. The gene calls are TRBV7-8 and TRBJ1-1; tentatively, D is TRBD1 (5 bases). V lost 1 base to trimming and J lost 6 bases, with 15 bases between them. The V gene's germline CDR1 is SGHVS and CDR2 FQNEAQ. CDR3 size: 15 residues. CDR3 in amino acids: CASSLGRRGAAEAFF. The CDR3 nucleotides are TGTGCCAGCAGCTTAGGTCGTAGGGGCGCAGCTGAAGCTTTCTTT.

The chain couples TRBV7-9 to TRBJ2-1; TRBD1 agrees at 8 bases. The CDR3 extends over 14 amino acids. V was pared by 4 bases and J by 5 bases, with 4 bases of the junction left unmatched. Germline CDR1 is SEHNR and CDR2 is FQNEAQ (reference sequence). Here the CDR3 reads CASSSGTGHNEQFF. In DNA, the CDR3 is TGTGCCAGCAGCTCAGGGACAGGACACAATGAGCAGTTCTTC.

The chain links TRBV5-1 to TRBJ1-1; 7 bases line up with TRBD1. Germline trimming cut 3 bases from V and 0 bases from J; bases unmatched to any gene: 8. CDR1 SGHRS and CDR2 YFSETQ come from the germline V gene. The CDR3 has 16 residues. Written as DNA, the CDR3 is TGCGCCAGCAGCTCGGGGTTCGGGACAGTGAACACTGAAGCTTTCTTT. Residues: CASSSGFGTVNTEAFF.

This clone was counted a few times. The chain is built from TRBV30 and TRBJ1-1; D is perhaps TRBD1 (6 bases). Germline V CDR1 and CDR2: GTSNPN, SVGIG (reference sequence). V shed 0 bases and J shed 4 bases, with 12 bases lying between them. The CDR3 spans 14 residues. DNA of the CDR3: TGTGCCTGGAGTGTGGCGCGGGGGGCCACTGAAGCTTTCTTT. Translated: CAWSVARGATEAFF.

The chain is built from TRBV9 and TRBJ2-7; 8 bases agree with TRBD2. Trimming at V came to 4 bases and at J to 5 bases, leaving 5 bases not matched to a gene. The CDR3 extends over 13 amino acids. The germline V gene encodes CDR1 SGDLS and CDR2 YYNGEE. The CDR3 sequence: CASSSGTRDEQYF. The CDR3 DNA is TGTGCCAGCAGCTCTGGGACTAGGGACGAGCAGTACTTC.

This chain joins TRBV13 and TRBJ2-7; 10 bases are a match to TRBD1. V lost 5 bases, J lost 6 bases, and 4 bases stayed unmatched. Per germline, CDR1 PRHDT and CDR2 FYEKMQ (reference sequence). The CDR3 contains 13 residues. Here the CDR3 DNA reads TGTGCCAGCAGCGCCCGACAGGGGGCCGAGCAGTACTTC. Translation gives CASSARQGAEQYF.

The rearrangement links TRBV5-5 to TRBJ2-5, with 9 bases fitting TRBD1. Germline trimming cut 2 bases from V and 5 bases from J; bases unmatched to any gene: 7. Germline CDR1 and CDR2: SGHKS and YYEKEE (reference sequence). The length of the CDR3 is 15 residues. The CDR3 nucleotides read TGTGCCAGCAGCTTACTAACAGGGGGCAGGGAGACCCAGTACTTC. It yields the protein CASSLLTGGRETQYF.

This chain links TRBV5-1 with TRBJ1-1; TRBD1 matches 7 bases. The J segment lost 3 bases and the V segment lost 2 bases, leaving 4 bases of the junction unmatched. The CDR3 has 14 residues. Germline CDR1 and CDR2: SGHRS and YFSETQ. The CDR3, as DNA: TGCGCCAGCAGCTTATTAGGGGGCGACACTGAAGCTTTCTTT. Its protein is CASSLLGGDTEAFF.

The chain has TRBV7-3 and TRBJ2-2; 11 bases match TRBD2. Germline trimming cut 0 bases from V and 5 bases from J; bases unmatched to any gene: 5. Looked up from germline, CDR1 is SGHTA and CDR2 is FQGTGA. The CDR3 is made up of 17 amino acids. The CDR3 region is CASSLTRLAGYTGELFF. The CDR3 nucleotides are TGTGCCAGCAGCTTAACAAGACTAGCGGGGTATACCGGGGAGCTGTTTTTT.

The chain joins TRBV2 to TRBJ1-2, with TRBD1 matching over 8 bases. With 8 bases clipped from V and 0 bases from J, the junction kept 8 bases outside the gene matches. Germline CDR1 and CDR2: SNHLY and FYNNEI. This CDR3 spans 15 amino acids. The CDR3: CASRSDRAPNYGYTF. Here the CDR3 DNA reads TGTGCCAGCCGATCGGACAGGGCGCCTAACTATGGCTACACCTTC.